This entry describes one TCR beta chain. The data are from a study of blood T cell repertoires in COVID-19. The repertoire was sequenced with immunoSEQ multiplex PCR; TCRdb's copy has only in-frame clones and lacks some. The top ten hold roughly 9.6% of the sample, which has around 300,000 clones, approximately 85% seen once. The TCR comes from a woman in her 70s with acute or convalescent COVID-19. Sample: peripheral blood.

CDR3 DNA sequence: TGTGCCAGCAGTGAAAATACGCGCGAGCAGTACTTC. Protein sequence: CASSENTREQYF. The V and J genes are TRBV25-1 and TRBJ2-7; no clear D gene. V lost 2 bases and J 6 bases, leaving 8 bases between the germline ends. In germline, CDR1 is MGHDK, CDR2 SYGVNS. This CDR3 comprises 12 residues.